The clone carrying this T cell receptor beta chain was counted many times. Its antigen remains unidentified. The germline V gene has CDR1 SGHNT and CDR2 YENEEA. The CDR3 sequence is 13 residues long. V shed 4 bases and J shed 5 bases, with 10 bases lying between them. This record belongs to a study of neurological immune-mediated disorders. Study-wide points: It was the repertoires of 18 of 34 multiple sclerosis patients that phylogenetic grouping placed in one related-CDR3 cluster, which is a possible signature. No CDR3 amino acid sequences recurred among expanded clones across subjects, suggesting private repertoires in all groups.

The sorted libraries were prepared using roughly 970,000 CD4+ or CD8+ T cells that had themselves been sorted. Each CDR3 protein is one row after TCRdb ran MiXCR on the 5' RACE reads. This table has roughly 52,000 distinct CDR3 sequences, about 5.6% appearing once. J is TRBJ2-3 and V is TRBV11-3; D may be TRBD1 (6 bases). The sequence derives from a woman younger than 35 with multiple sclerosis. Material for sequencing was CD4+ T cells from blood. The CDR3 region has the DNA TGTGCCAGCAGCTACAGGGAAGGAGATACGCAGTATTTT. Protein: CASSYREGDTQYF.